This TCR beta chain appears in the sequencing data of a study of blood T cell repertoires in COVID-19. Across the whole study: PBMCs, B-cell-depleted T cells, or T cells provided the cDNA or gDNA that made up the material.

As to this clone: The identical CDR3 is also encoded by other nucleotide sequences in the sample.

How the authors handled the data: From reference gene primer amplification, estimates of nucleated cell counts were derived. Using immunoSEQ multiplex PCR, the repertoire was profiled, and TCRdb retains in-frame clones only, with some absent. Clone size and the V and J calls come from that table; the DNA yielded D and trimming. The data show roughly 200,000 clones, around 85% seen once. The CDR3 runs to 12 residues. The germline V gene has CDR1 SGHTA and CDR2 FQGNSA. Trimming shortened V by 5 bases and J by 5 bases, and 7 bases separated the two germline ends. Material: peripheral blood. The chain combines TRBV7-2 with TRBJ2-1; D remains ambiguous. The source is a man aged 55 to 70 with acute or convalescent COVID-19. CDR3 protein: CASSPPDNEQFF. As DNA, the CDR3 is TGTGCCAGCAGCCCCCCTGACAATGAGCAGTTCTTC.